A single T cell receptor beta chain is shown here with its context. Its antigen is unknown. It was with 60 Vbeta and 13 Jbeta primers that the PCR ran. The table came from immunoSEQ multiplex PCR; TCRdb's copy has only in-frame clones and leaves some out. The repertoire holds 100,000 to 150,000 clones, with around three quarters as singletons. The sample originates from a study of cytomegalovirus exposure and HLA in healthy donors. General study points: Segments of the TCR beta V type were, in most cases, productive about 90% or about 30% of the time in an earlier analysis. The authors reported that TCR beta sequences could predict HLA-A and HLA-B alleles. These predictions were accurate for most subjects in the first cohort. A missense DCLRE1C variant was associated with V- and J-gene trimming of TCR beta chains in a later analysis, and an independent cohort replicated the association. The study recorded 160 or so TCR beta chains that were cytomegalovirus-associated.

The CDR3 contains 13 residues. V and J are TRBV21-1 and TRBJ1-2; TRBD1 was called by the table and not checked on the DNA. TRBV21-1 is a pseudogene locus. The receptor comes from a man in his late teens or twenties in good health and CMV-seropositive. Specimen: PBMCs. This chain's CDR3 is CASRLRQGNGYTF. CDR3 nucleotide sequence: TGTGCCAGCAGGCTACGACAGGGGAACGGCTACACCTTC.